Presented here are 27 T cell receptor beta chains from one specimen sequenced in a study of T cell therapy after organ transplantation. These receptors' targets are unknown. The assay was immunoSEQ multiplex PCR, and TCRdb's table has in-frame clones only and misses some. The sample lists fewer than 3,000 clones; roughly 71% were seen once. The sequenced sample was CD8+ T cells from blood, obtained before autologous CMV-specific T cell therapy. These receptors were obtained from a human patient who had received a solid organ transplant and had CMV disease.

The chain couples TRBV14 to TRBJ2-6, with 8 nucleotides matching TRBD1. V lost 3 bases, J lost 2 bases, and 0 bases stayed unmatched. Germline V lookup: CDR1 SGHDN, CDR2 FVKESK. The CDR3 is 15 residues long. The CDR3 DNA is TGTGCCAGCAGCCAGGACAGGGCTGGGGCCAACGTCCTGACTTTC. It specifies CASSQDRAGANVLTF.

The gene calls are TRBV6-6 and TRBJ1-5; D ambiguous. Germline V gives CDR1 MNHNY, CDR2 SVGAGI (reference sequence). CDR3 size: 11 residues. Trimming stripped 2 bases from V and 7 bases from J, with 3 bases between. CDR3 amino acids: CASSYPQPQHF. CDR3 DNA: TGTGCCAGCAGTTACCCCCAGCCCCAGCATTTT.

Remarks on this clone: One junction end disagrees with the germline gene, perhaps due to a read error. The gene calls are TRBV13 and TRBJ2-1, with D possibly matching TRBD1 (5 bases). The CDR3 has 12 residues. The germline gives CDR1 PRHDT, CDR2 FYEKMQ (reference sequence). The CDR3 spells CASSLGRQGQIF. CDR3 DNA sequence: TGTGCCAGCAGCTTAGGCCGGCAGGGTCAGATCTTC. Filled out from reference TRBV13 and TRBJ2-1, the complete variable domain reads AAGVIQSPRHLIKEKRETATLKCYPIPRHDTVYWYQQGPGQDPQFLISFYEKMQSDKGSIPDRFSAQQFSDYHSELNMSSLELGDSALYFCASSLGRQGQIFGPGTRLTVL.

In its sample, this clone was seen a few times. The chain uses TRBV13 and TRBJ2-5, with 12 bases fitting TRBD2. J gave up 2 bases and V 1 base, and 11 bases lay outside the gene matches. Germline values: CDR1 PRHDT, CDR2 FYEKMQ (reference sequence). The CDR3 totals 19 residues. CDR3 nucleotide sequence: TGTGCCAGCAGCTTAGATGGGCTAGCGGGAGGGCCCGGGCAAGAGACCCAGTACTTC. Its protein product is CASSLDGLAGGPGQETQYF.

The chain recombines TRBV19 with TRBJ2-1; tentatively, D is TRBD1 (6 bases). The CDR3 loop spans 15 amino acids. V shed 8 bases and J shed 0 bases, with 14 bases lying between them. Germline loops: CDR1 LNHDA, CDR2 SQIVND (reference sequence). The CDR3 DNA follows: TGTGCCAGTGGCCAGGGGCTCAACTCCTACAATGAGCAGTTCTTC. Protein sequence: CASGQGLNSYNEQFF. The variable domain in full, with the rest retrieved from reference TRBV19 and TRBJ2-1, is DGGITQSPKYLFRKEGQNVTLSCEQNLNHDAMYWYRQDPGQGLRLIYYSQIVNDFQKGDIAEGYSVSREKKESFPLTVTSAQKNPTAFYLCASGQGLNSYNEQFFGPGTRLTVL.

This chain joins TRBV7-6 and TRBJ2-3; D gene ambiguous. The germline V and J ends were trimmed by 5 bases and 0 bases, with 18 bases remaining between them. This CDR3 has 17 amino acids. Germline lookup yields CDR1 SGHVS and CDR2 FNYEAQ. The CDR3 here is CASSMRPGRPSTDTQYF. CDR3 nucleotides: TGTGCCAGCAGCATGAGACCCGGACGGCCTAGCACAGATACGCAGTATTTT.

This chain connects TRBV4-1 to TRBJ2-7; TRBD1 aligns across 9 bases. Germline CDR1 MGHRA, CDR2 YSYEKL. CDR3 length: 15 amino acids. Trimming took 1 base from V and 3 from J; bases not matched to a gene: 4. The CDR3 nucleotides read TGCGCCAGCAGCCAAGGGACAGGGGAAAGCTACGAGCAGTACTTC. Amino acid sequence: CASSQGTGESYEQYF.

This clone turned up a few times. The chain combines TRBV7-9 with TRBJ2-7, with D unresolved. There are 14 residues in the CDR3. The V end lost 5 bases, the J end lost 2 bases, and 13 bases lay between the germline ends. Per germline, CDR1 SEHNR and CDR2 FQNEAQ (reference sequence). CDR3 residues: CASSRVVGPYEQYF. The CDR3, as DNA: TGTGCCAGCAGCCGCGTGGTAGGACCCTACGAGCAGTACTTC.

The chain carries TRBV6-1 and TRBJ2-7; 13 bases fit TRBD2. The CDR3 totals 15 residues. J lost 6 bases, V lost 6 bases, and 8 bases had no gene match. Germline V gene lookup returns CDR1 MNHNS and CDR2 SASEGT. The CDR3 nucleotides read TGTGCCAGCAGCCCAACTAGCGGGAGGGCTAGCGAGCAGTACTTC. Translating gives CASSPTSGRASEQYF.

The sample holds a few counts of this clone. The J gene is TRBJ2-5, the V gene TRBV5-1; perhaps TRBD1 as D (5 bases). Germline assignment: CDR1 SGHRS and CDR2 YFSETQ. V was pared by 4 bases and J by 5 bases, with 12 bases between. The CDR3 is 13 amino acids. The CDR3 bases are TGCGCCAGCAGCCTACAGGATCCGGAGACCCAGTACTTC. Protein product: CASSLQDPETQYF.

The J gene is TRBJ2-2, the V gene TRBV7-2; the match to TRBD2 covers 8 bases. The CDR3 loop spans 16 amino acids. Germline values: CDR1 SGHTA, CDR2 FQGNSA. V was pared by 2 bases and J by 7 bases, with 9 bases of the junction left unmatched. The CDR3 region is CASSLRAGVGFGELFF. The CDR3 nucleotides are TGTGCCAGCAGCTTAAGAGCGGGAGTTGGATTCGGGGAGCTGTTTTTT. Looking up the rest from reference TRBV7-2 and TRBJ2-2 gives the full variable domain: GAGVSQSPSNKVTEKGKDVELRCDPISGHTALYWYRQSLGQGLEFLIYFQGNSAPDKSGLPSDRFSAERTGGSVSTLTIQRTQQEDSAVYLCASSLRAGVGFGELFFGEGSRLTVL.

This clone occurred a few times. The V and J genes are TRBV28 and TRBJ1-5, with D unresolved. V lost 10 bases and J 0 bases, leaving 13 bases between the germline ends. Germline CDR1 and CDR2: MDHEN and SYDVKM. This CDR3 region has 14 residues. The CDR3 sequence is CATDGQVSNQPQHF. CDR3 DNA: TGTGCCACTGACGGGCAGGTTAGCAATCAGCCCCAGCATTTT.

CDR3 loop: CASSLLAGRETYEQYF. The CDR3 coding sequence is TGTGCCAGCAGCTTACTAGCGGGACGGGAAACCTACGAGCAGTACTTC. The J gene is TRBJ2-7, the V gene TRBV5-4; 10 positions agree with TRBD2. The germline V gene encodes CDR1 SGHNT and CDR2 YYREEE (reference sequence). Trimming removed 2 bases from V and 2 bases from J; junction bases left unmatched: 7. This CDR3 region has 16 residues.

The chain recombines TRBV5-8 with TRBJ2-7; perhaps TRBD2 as D (5 bases). Germline V gives CDR1 SGHTS, CDR2 YDEGEE. Trimming took 2 bases from V and 6 from J, leaving 21 bases between them. The CDR3 is 16 residues long. For the CDR3, the DNA is TGTGCCAGCAGCTTTACCGAGGGCGTAACCTCCCGCGAGCAGTACTTC. This translates into CASSFTEGVTSREQYF.

This CDR3 reads CASSSSTGFLMLSNSPLHF. For the CDR3, the DNA is TGTGCCAGCAGTTCGTCGACAGGGTTTTTGATGCTTTCAAATTCACCCCTCCACTTT. This rearrangement joins TRBV28 to TRBJ1-6, with 7 bases matching TRBD1. The V gene's germline CDR1 is MDHEN and CDR2 SYDVKM. The trim removed 4 bases at V and 7 bases at J, leaving 19 bases unmatched. The CDR3 sequence is 19 residues long.

J is TRBJ2-7 and V is TRBV5-1, with TRBD1 as a possible D gene (7 bases). Looked up from germline, CDR1 is SGHRS and CDR2 is YFSETQ. The CDR3 is made up of 17 amino acids. V lost 3 bases and J lost 2, with 21 bases in between. Here the CDR3 DNA reads TGCGCCAGCAGCTCGGGACAGCGGGCAGCCCCCACCTACGAGCAGTACTTC. As protein: CASSSGQRAAPTYEQYF.

The chain has TRBV4-2 and TRBJ2-6; possibly TRBD2 for D (6 bases). From germline, CDR1 is LGHNA and CDR2 YNFKEQ. The V and J ends lost 3 bases and 0 bases respectively, with 15 bases between them. The CDR3 loop spans 18 amino acids. Here the CDR3 DNA reads TGTGCCAGCAGCCAGGAGGCAGCGGGCCCCTCTGGGGCCAACGTCCTGACTTTC. It encodes CASSQEAAGPSGANVLTF.

The chain joins TRBV19 to TRBJ1-5; D ambiguous. The CDR3 has 15 amino acids. Germline values: CDR1 LNHDA, CDR2 SQIVND (reference sequence). V was cut by 3 bases and J by 1 base, with 10 bases left in between. This CDR3 reads CASSIWATSNQPQHF. CDR3 sequence (DNA): TGTGCCAGTAGTATCTGGGCGACGAGCAATCAGCCCCAGCATTTT.

A few counts support this clone. This chain connects TRBV7-9 to TRBJ2-5, with 9 positions matching TRBD2. Germline trimming cut 4 bases from V and 2 bases from J; bases unmatched to any gene: 8. The CDR3 has 16 residues. The germline gives CDR1 SEHNR, CDR2 FQNEAQ (reference sequence). The CDR3 DNA follows: TGTGCCAGCAGCTCAATTGGGACTAGCCGGCAAGAGACCCAGTACTTC. Protein product: CASSSIGTSRQETQYF.

The J gene is TRBJ1-2, the V gene TRBV9, with 8 bases fitting TRBD1. CDR3 length equals 15 residues. The J segment lost 5 bases and the V segment lost 0 bases, leaving 6 bases of the junction unmatched. Germline CDR1 SGDLS, CDR2 YYNGEE. The CDR3 reads CASSVVPGGSYGYTF. The CDR3 DNA sequence: TGTGCCAGCAGCGTAGTACCAGGGGGCTCGTATGGCTACACCTTC.

As for this clone: A junction boundary mismatches the germline segment, possibly from a read error. This chain joins TRBV5-3 and TRBJ2-7; 8 positions match TRBD2. TRBV5-3 is recorded as an ORF, its role being uncertain. The length of the CDR3 is 15 residues. The DNA of the CDR3 is TGTGCCAGCAGCTTTGGTACTAGCGGTGGAAATGAGCAGTACTTC. Translated, it gives CASSFGTSGGNEQYF.

J is TRBJ2-7 and V is TRBV6-5; D ambiguous. Trimming pared 7 bases from V and 1 base from J, leaving 17 bases between. The V gene's germline CDR1 is MNHEY and CDR2 SVGAGI. The CDR3 extends over 15 amino acids. The CDR3 bases are TGTGCCAGCACTAAGACGGTAGACTCTTCCTACGAGCAGTACTTC. Protein sequence: CASTKTVDSSYEQYF.

The rearrangement uses TRBV6-5 and TRBJ1-1, with D maybe TRBD1 (5 bases). The CDR3 spans 15 residues. Between the trimmed V and J ends, which lost 0 bases and 4 bases, there was a span of 12 bases. CDR1 MNHEY and CDR2 SVGAGI come from the germline V gene. In DNA, the CDR3 is TGTGCCAGCAGTTACTCGAGCGGGGGGTCCACTGAAGCTTTCTTT. This sequence encodes CASSYSSGGSTEAFF.

CDR3 region: CASSAELQGLGEQFF. Here the CDR3 DNA reads TGTGCCAGTAGTGCGGAATTACAGGGTTTAGGAGAGCAGTTCTTC. The chain carries TRBV19 and TRBJ2-1; D perhaps matches TRBD1 (6 bases). The CDR3 consists of 15 residues. V was shortened by 5 bases and J by 10 bases, with 21 bases between the two germline ends. CDR1 is LNHDA and CDR2 is SQIVND in the germline V gene (reference sequence).

The rearrangement links TRBV18 to TRBJ2-1; D may be TRBD2 (6 bases). The CDR3 is 16 amino acids. Germline V gene lookup returns CDR1 KGHSH and CDR2 LQKENI. V lost 5 bases and J lost 10, with 24 bases in between. Here the CDR3 DNA reads TGTGCCAGCTCAGAGACCGGGACTGTATCGTTCCGAGAGCAGTTCTTC. It translates to CASSETGTVSFREQFF.

V usage is TRBV27 and J usage is TRBJ2-3; 11 nucleotides match TRBD2. Germline-derived CDR1 and CDR2 are MNHEY and SMNVEV (reference sequence). CDR3 length: 17 amino acids. The J segment lost 3 bases and the V segment lost 2 bases, leaving 7 bases of the junction unmatched. In DNA form, the CDR3 reads TGTGCCAGCAGTTTAGACTCACTAGCGGGAGCTACAGATACGCAGTATTTT. It yields the protein CASSLDSLAGATDTQYF.

There are a few counts of this clone. This rearrangement joins TRBV28 to TRBJ1-1; D may be TRBD1 (5 bases). The CDR3 is 15 residues long. Trimming pared 4 bases from V and 7 bases from J, leaving 19 bases between. Looked up from germline, CDR1 is MDHEN and CDR2 is SYDVKM. This CDR3 reads CASSYPPAGLDEAFF. In nucleotides, the CDR3 is TGTGCCAGCAGTTATCCTCCAGCAGGGTTGGATGAAGCTTTCTTT.